Sequencing of this TCR beta chain was carried out in a study of blood T cell repertoires in COVID-19. As processed by the authors: How many nucleated cells were present was estimated from reference gene primer amplification. The repertoire was sequenced with immunoSEQ multiplex PCR; TCRdb's copy has only in-frame clones and lacks some. That table furnishes V, J and clone size, whereas the DNA furnished D and trimming. The sample gives approximately 140,000 clones, around three quarters of which show up once; about an eighth is in the top ten. The CDR3 totals 14 residues. With 0 bases removed from V and 0 bases from J, the gap between germline ends came to 8 bases. Germline CDR1 is GTSNPN and CDR2 is SVGIG (reference sequence).

The chain combines TRBV30 with TRBJ1-1; D is ambiguous. Sequenced: peripheral blood. This TCR was sampled from an elderly man with acute or convalescent COVID-19. This CDR3 reads CAWSVPGLNTEAFF. As DNA, the CDR3 is TGTGCCTGGAGTGTACCCGGTTTGAACACTGAAGCTTTCTTT.